These 2 T cell receptor beta chains were all obtained from the same sample, sequenced in a study of molecular identifiers for immune sequencing clone quantification. TCRdb processed the PCR reads anew with MiXCR; each CDR3 protein has one entry. Of more than 300,000 distinct CDR3 sequences listed, about a fifth were seen once; the top ten hold approximately 0.83%. Sequences were obtained from naive CD8+ T cells from blood, with Jurkat cell RNA spiked in. Subset denoted: FACS-sorted CD8+CD4-CCR7+CD45RA+ naive T cells. Every receptor here comes from a human donor in good health. Some libraries in this study had Jurkat cell RNA spiked in.

Remarks on this clonotype: A much larger clone lies a single base off, so this may be a read error. This chain uses TRBV4-1 with TRBJ1-1; unclear D gene. The V gene's germline CDR1 is MGHRA and CDR2 YSYEKL. This CDR3 is 14 amino acids long. The CDR3 reads CASGHPGLDTEAFF. CDR3 bases: TGCGCCAGCGGCCACCCAGGTTTGGACACTGAAGCTTTCTTT.

This clonotype was counted a few times. The V call is TRBV19, the J call TRBJ2-5; D call uncertain. The V gene lost 6 bases and the J gene lost 4 bases, with 9 bases spanning the gap. Germline V CDR1 and CDR2: LNHDA, SQIVND (reference sequence). This CDR3 is 12 amino acids long. For the CDR3, the DNA is TGTGCCAGTAGCCCGAAGGGAGAGACCCAGTACTTC. This translates into CASSPKGETQYF.